The sequence of this T cell receptor (beta chain) was determined in a study of T cells in tuberculosis. Regarding the study as a whole: A GMM-specific repertoire classifier reached about 90% accuracy, AUROC around 0.87. Active tuberculosis TCR-alpha repertoires lay closer to GMM-specific TCRs than IGRA-negative controls, suggesting clonal expansion.

In regard to this clone: The antigen is not known.

Some clones are missing from TCRdb's copy, which holds only in-frame ones; the method was immunoSEQ multiplex PCR. The profile shows under 45,000 clones, about 94% of them singletons. V trimming: 2 bases; J trimming: 2 bases; junction bases outside the gene matches: 7. This CDR3 contains 17 residues. Germline loops: CDR1 MGHRA, CDR2 YSYEKL. The sequence was collected from a donor between 10 and 35 years old with latent tuberculosis or without tuberculosis infection. The rearrangement uses TRBV4-1 and TRBJ2-1; 9 nucleotides line up with TRBD2. The sample comprised PBMCs. The DNA of the CDR3 is TGCGCCAGCAGCCAAACACTGAGCGGGGGGCCCTACAATGAGCAGTTCTTC. It codes for CASSQTLSGGPYNEQFF.